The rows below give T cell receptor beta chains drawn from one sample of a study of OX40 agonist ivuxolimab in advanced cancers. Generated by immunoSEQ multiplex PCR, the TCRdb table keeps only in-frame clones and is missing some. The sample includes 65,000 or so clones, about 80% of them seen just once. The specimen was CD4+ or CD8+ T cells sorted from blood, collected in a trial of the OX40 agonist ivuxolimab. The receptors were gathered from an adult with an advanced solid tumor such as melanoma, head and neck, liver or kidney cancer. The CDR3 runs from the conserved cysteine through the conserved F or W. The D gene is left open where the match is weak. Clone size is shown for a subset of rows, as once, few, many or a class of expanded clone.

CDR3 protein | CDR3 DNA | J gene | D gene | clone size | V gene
CASSLGQRDGYTF | TGCGCCAGCAGCCTCGGACAGAGGGATGGCTACACCTTC | TRBJ1-2 | . | . | TRBV4-3
CALAFRGEQYF | TGTGCCTTGGCTTTTCGAGGCGAGCAGTACTTC | TRBJ2-7 | . | . | TRBV30
CASSRTGQGTDTQYF | TGTGCCAGCAGCCGGACAGGACAGGGAACAGATACGCAGTATTTT | TRBJ2-3 | TRBD1 | . | TRBV7-2
CASSLQGSVIPYTF | TGTGCCAGCAGTCTACAGGGTTCTGTAATCCCCTACACCTTC | TRBJ1-2 | . | . | TRBV6-6
CASRGLTGLNGYTF | TGTGCCAGCAGAGGCTTGACAGGGCTAAATGGCTACACCTTC | TRBJ1-2 | TRBD1 | . | TRBV6-1
CASSMFPPGVSYMVSNQPQHF | TGTGCCAGTAGTATGTTCCCCCCGGGGGTATCGTATATGGTTAGCAATCAGCCCCAGCATTTT | TRBJ1-5 | . | . | TRBV19
CASSDTDTQYF | TGTGCCAGCAGCGACACAGATACGCAGTATTTT | TRBJ2-3 | . | . | TRBV7-9
CATSRDGRGSAKNIQYF | TGTGCCACCAGCAGAGATGGTAGGGGATCGGCCAAAAACATTCAGTACTTC | TRBJ2-4 | . | . | TRBV15
CASSLSQAGNTGELFF | TGTGCCAGCAGCTTAAGCCAGGCGGGGAACACCGGGGAGCTGTTTTTT | TRBJ2-2 | . | . | TRBV7-9
CASSLARQGAAYEQYF | TGTGCCAGCAGCTTGGCCCGGCAGGGGGCGGCGTACGAGCAGTACTTC | TRBJ2-7 | TRBD1 | . | TRBV5-6
CASSQGAAATGELFF | TGCGCCAGCAGCCAAGGGGCAGCTGCCACCGGGGAGCTGTTTTTT | TRBJ2-2 | . | . | TRBV4-3
CASSEADGYTF | TGTGCCAGCAGTGAAGCAGATGGCTACACCTTC | TRBJ1-2 | . | . | TRBV6-1
CASSPRPLPPPSSGNTIYF | TGTGCCAGCAGCCCCAGGCCACTCCCTCCCCCGAGCTCTGGAAACACCATATATTTT | TRBJ1-3 | . | . | TRBV7-9
CASSDFYREAFF | TGTGCCAGCAGTGACTTCTACAGGGAAGCTTTCTTT | TRBJ1-1 | . | . | TRBV6-1
CASSESFGTGGYNEQFF | TGCGCCAGCAGTGAGTCGTTCGGGACAGGGGGCTACAATGAGCAGTTCTTC | TRBJ2-1 | TRBD1 | few | TRBV10-1
CSARDQPQHF | TGCAGTGCTAGAGATCAGCCCCAGCATTTT | TRBJ1-5 | . | few | TRBV20-1
CASSQAGFQHNYGYTF | TGCGCCAGCAGCCAGGCGGGGTTTCAGCACAACTATGGCTACACCTTC | TRBJ1-2 | . | . | TRBV5-1
CASSQVGLSGANVLTF | TGCGCCAGCAGCCAAGTGGGTCTGTCTGGGGCCAACGTCCTGACTTTC | TRBJ2-6 | . | . | TRBV4-3
CASSFGGGLETQYF | TGTGCCAGCAGCTTCGGGGGAGGGCTTGAGACCCAGTACTTC | TRBJ2-5 | TRBD2 | once | TRBV5-4
CASSPLRRSMNTEAFF | TGTGCCAGCAGCCCGCTGCGCAGGTCCATGAACACTGAAGCTTTCTTT | TRBJ1-1 | . | . | TRBV7-3
CASTPNMATTQHF | TGCGCCAGCACTCCCAACATGGCGACGACCCAGCATTTT | TRBJ1-5 | . | . | TRBV10-2
CASSYSDGVSGYTF | TGTGCCAGCAGTTACTCTGATGGGGTATCTGGCTACACCTTC | TRBJ1-2 | . | . | TRBV6-5
CASSLLPSGETNEQFF | TGTGCCAGCAGCTTGCTGCCTAGCGGAGAAACTAATGAGCAGTTCTTC | TRBJ2-1 | TRBD2 | . | TRBV5-5